These 27 T cell receptor beta chains were sequenced from one sample in a study of blood T cell repertoires in COVID-19. The assay was immunoSEQ multiplex PCR, and TCRdb's table has in-frame clones only and misses some. The sample comprises about 110,000 clones, 85% of which are singletons, and roughly 5% rests with the top ten. Sequencing was carried out using peripheral blood. These receptor sequences come from a woman aged 60-70 years with COVID-19, enrolled during active disease.

The chain links TRBV7-2 to TRBJ2-1; a weak D match, TRBD1 (8 bases). The ends were cut back, 5 bases at V and 8 bases at J, with 19 bases in the middle. This CDR3 is 15 amino acids long. Germline lookup yields CDR1 SGHTA and CDR2 FQGNSA. DNA for the CDR3: TGTGCCAGCAGCAACTCCGGACAGGGAGGGGATGAGCAGTTCTTC. The encoded protein is CASSNSGQGGDEQFF.

CDR3 sequence (DNA): TGTGCTAGTGGTTTGGGACTCACAGATACGCAGTATTTT. It yields the protein CASGLGLTDTQYF. V is TRBV12-5 and J is TRBJ2-3; no clear D gene. The germline V gene encodes CDR1 LGHNT and CDR2 FRNRAP. CDR3 size: 13 residues. Trimming took off 1 base at V and 2 bases at J, with 4 bases between the two ends.

The rearrangement links TRBV19 to TRBJ2-1; 8 bases align to TRBD2. The germline CDR1 and CDR2 sequences are LNHDA and SQIVND (reference sequence). This CDR3 contains 16 residues. J lost 6 bases, V lost 4 bases, and 11 bases had no gene match. CDR3 protein: CASSRRTSGPSNEQFF. The CDR3 DNA reads TGTGCCAGTAGTAGGCGCACTAGCGGACCCTCCAATGAGCAGTTCTTC.

The chain has TRBV4-1 and TRBJ2-5; TRBD2 is a possible D gene (5 bases). V was shortened by 0 bases and J by 5 bases, with 19 bases between the two germline ends. Germline V gene sequence: CDR1 MGHRA, CDR2 YSYEKL. CDR3 size: 17 residues. The CDR3 DNA reads TGCGCCAGCAGCCAAGACTTGGACTTTTGGGCGAGGGAGACCCAGTACTTC. The encoded protein is CASSQDLDFWARETQYF.

The gene calls are TRBV19 and TRBJ1-2; D is perhaps TRBD1 (5 bases). The CDR3 totals 16 residues. Trimming took off 5 bases at V and 2 bases at J, with 18 bases between the two ends. The V gene's germline CDR1 is LNHDA and CDR2 SQIVND (reference sequence). CDR3 sequence (DNA): TGTGCCAGTAGTGATTATGTGAGACAGAAAAACTATGGCTACACCTTC. Translated, it gives CASSDYVRQKNYGYTF.

The chain employs TRBV7-9 and TRBJ1-2, with D unclear. This CDR3 is 15 amino acids long. Trimming removed 1 base from V and 8 bases from J, with 17 bases in between. Germline V CDR1 and CDR2: SEHNR, FQNEAQ (reference sequence). CDR3 loop: CASSLVGLGAEGYTF. Written as DNA, the CDR3 is TGTGCCAGCAGCTTAGTAGGGCTGGGAGCGGAGGGCTACACCTTC. The whole variable domain, remainder taken from reference TRBV7-9 and TRBJ1-2, is DTGVSQNPRHKITKRGQNVTFRCDPISEHNRLYWYRQTLGQGPEFLTYFQNEAQLEKSRLLSDRFSAERPKGSFSTLEIQRTEQGDSAMYLCASSLVGLGAEGYTFGSGTRLTVV.

The chain employs TRBV11-1 and TRBJ1-2, with TRBD1 identical over 11 bases. The CDR3 covers 16 residues. The V gene end was trimmed by 4 bases and the J gene end by 4 bases; junction bases not matched to a gene: 8. CDR1 is SGHAT and CDR2 is FQDESV in the germline V gene (reference sequence). This CDR3 is CASSYMSGTGGYGYTF. The CDR3 nucleotides read TGTGCCAGCAGCTACATGTCCGGGACAGGGGGCTATGGCTACACCTTC.

The chain couples TRBV6-5 to TRBJ2-7; D remains unclear. Per the germline V gene, CDR1 is MNHEY and CDR2 is SVGAGI. V dropped 7 bases and J dropped 1 base, with 11 bases sitting between them. This CDR3 is 13 amino acids long. The CDR3 region is CASIVEASYEQYF. The CDR3 nucleotides are TGTGCCAGCATCGTCGAGGCATCCTACGAGCAGTACTTC.

This clone has a single count. V and J are TRBV11-2 and TRBJ2-1; 9 nucleotides align to TRBD1. The CDR3 spans 15 residues. V lost 2 bases to trimming and J lost 8 bases; unmatched junction nucleotides: 7. Germline CDR1 SGHAT, CDR2 FQNNGV. The CDR3 sequence is CASSLWTGDIDEQFF. The CDR3 DNA sequence: TGTGCCAGCAGCTTATGGACAGGGGATATCGATGAGCAGTTCTTC.

The rearrangement links TRBV19 to TRBJ2-7; D is perhaps TRBD1 (6 bases). V lost 7 bases and J lost 6, with 16 bases in between. The V gene's germline CDR1 is LNHDA and CDR2 SQIVND (reference sequence). The CDR3 runs 13 residues. The CDR3 bases are TGTGCCAGTAAAGGGACATTACGAAGCGAGCAGTACTTC. It translates to CASKGTLRSEQYF.

The chain has TRBV6-5 and TRBJ2-5, with TRBD2 matching 11 bases. Germline CDR1 MNHEY, CDR2 SVGAGI. The CDR3 runs 15 residues. Trimming took 6 bases from V and 4 from J; bases not matched to a gene: 7. CDR3 region: CASSSLAGGRETQYF. In nucleotides, the CDR3 is TGTGCCAGCAGCTCGTTAGCGGGGGGGCGAGAGACCCAGTACTTC.

V gene TRBV11-2 combines with J gene TRBJ2-5, with D perhaps TRBD2 (5 bases). CDR1 and CDR2 (germline): SGHAT, FQNNGV. There are 11 residues in the CDR3. Trimming cost V 5 bases and J 5 bases, with 6 bases left between them. The CDR3: CASSPGETQYF. The CDR3 DNA follows: TGTGCCAGCAGCCCGGGGGAGACCCAGTACTTC.

This sequence joins TRBV2 and TRBJ2-5; TRBD2 matches at 9 bases. The CDR3 is 13 residues long. Per germline, CDR1 SNHLY and CDR2 FYNNEI. V lost 8 bases to trimming and J lost 3 bases; unmatched junction nucleotides: 4. The CDR3 region has the DNA TGTGCCAGCGCGGGGGGGGCTGAAGAGACCCAGTACTTC. Residues: CASAGGAEETQYF.

This chain joins TRBV7-9 and TRBJ1-4; possibly TRBD1 for D (6 bases). Germline V CDR1 and CDR2: SEHNR, FQNEAQ (reference sequence). V lost 4 bases, J lost 2 bases, and 14 bases lay in between. The CDR3 length is 16 residues. The CDR3 DNA reads as TGTGCCAGCAGCTCACAGGGTTTAGATACTAATGAAAAACTGTTTTTT. Amino acid sequence: CASSSQGLDTNEKLFF.

The rearrangement uses TRBV6-2 or TRBV6-3 and TRBJ1-1; D not resolved. The V gene lost 5 bases and the J gene lost 1 base, with 14 bases spanning the gap. The CDR3 runs to 15 residues. Germline CDR1 is MNHEY and CDR2 is SVGEGT. The CDR3 DNA follows: TGTGCCAGCAGTCAAAGAAGCATTAAGAACACTGAAGCTTTCTTT. It is translated as CASSQRSIKNTEAFF.

The rearrangement uses TRBV19 and TRBJ1-5; 7 positions agree with TRBD1. The CDR3 runs to 18 residues. V shed 3 bases and J 0 bases; nucleotides not matched to a gene: 11. Germline V gene sequence: CDR1 LNHDA, CDR2 SQIVND (reference sequence). The DNA of the CDR3 is TGTGCCAGTAGTATGGGCCAGGGGGTCCACCTTAGCAATCAGCCCCAGCATTTT. Amino acid sequence: CASSMGQGVHLSNQPQHF. Filled out from reference TRBV19 and TRBJ1-5, the complete variable domain reads DGGITQSPKYLFRKEGQNVTLSCEQNLNHDAMYWYRQDPGQGLRLIYYSQIVNDFQKGDIAEGYSVSREKKESFPLTVTSAQKNPTAFYLCASSMGQGVHLSNQPQHFGDGTRLSIL.

The V call is TRBV5-6, the J call TRBJ1-3, with D possibly being TRBD1 (6 bases). Trimming shortened V by 2 bases and J by 6 bases, and 15 bases separated the two germline ends. The CDR3 contains 15 residues. CDR1 and CDR2 (germline): SGHDT, YYEEEE. CDR3 sequence (DNA): TGTGCCAGCAGCTTCCGAACAGGGTTCGTAAACACCATATATTTT. It translates to CASSFRTGFVNTIYF.

This sequence joins TRBV29-1 and TRBJ1-2; D not resolved. The V and J ends lost 3 bases and 4 bases respectively, with 9 bases between them. Germline V gene data show CDR1 as SQVTM and CDR2 as ANQGSEA. The CDR3 runs 12 residues. This chain's CDR3 is CSVETGGYGYTF. Here the CDR3 DNA reads TGCAGCGTTGAGACGGGTGGCTATGGCTACACCTTC.

This chain links TRBV18 with TRBJ1-4, with no clear D. Trimming took off 6 bases at V and 7 bases at J, with 33 bases between the two ends. Germline loops: CDR1 KGHSH, CDR2 LQKENI. The CDR3 is made up of 20 amino acids. CDR3 in amino acids: CASSRLQNRGGEISGEKLFF. The CDR3 bases are TGTGCCAGCTCCCGGCTCCAAAACCGGGGTGGGGAGATATCGGGTGAAAAACTGTTTTTT.

V is TRBV5-6 and J is TRBJ1-1; D is uncertain. Germline lookup yields CDR1 SGHDT and CDR2 YYEEEE. The CDR3 spans 15 residues. Trimming left V 4 bases short and J 1 base short, with 14 bases between. The CDR3 is CASSTLPSGNTEAFF. CDR3 bases: TGTGCCAGCAGCACGCTACCATCCGGGAACACTGAAGCTTTCTTT.

The chain couples TRBV6-2 or TRBV6-3 to TRBJ1-5; 7 bases match TRBD1. Germline values: CDR1 MNHEY, CDR2 SVGEGT. The CDR3 extends over 15 amino acids. Trimming cost V 6 bases and J 4 bases; bases outside gene matches: 9. CDR3: CASSADGTENQPQHF. The CDR3 DNA reads as TGTGCCAGCAGCGCGGATGGGACAGAGAATCAGCCCCAGCATTTT.

This clone came up a few times. CDR3 amino acids: CAISGAGGYNEQFF. The DNA of the CDR3 is TGTGCCATCAGTGGAGCGGGGGGTTACAATGAGCAGTTCTTC. The rearrangement joins TRBV10-3 to TRBJ2-1; 9 positions agree with TRBD2. The CDR3 is made up of 14 amino acids. Per the germline V gene, CDR1 is ENHRY and CDR2 is SYGVKD. The V segment lost 4 bases and the J segment 4 bases; nucleotides outside the gene matches: 2.

The chain has TRBV6-5 and TRBJ2-1; a possible D gene is TRBD2 (6 bases). CDR1 is MNHEY, CDR2 SVGAGI, per germline. This CDR3 region has 16 residues. The V end lost 4 bases, the J end lost 3 bases, and 16 bases lay between the germline ends. CDR3 residues: CASSLGGRGYYNEQFF. Here the CDR3 DNA reads TGTGCCAGCAGTTTGGGTGGCCGGGGGTACTACAATGAGCAGTTCTTC.

In its sample, this clone was seen a few times. CDR3 region: CAIREGQGAQKLFF. The DNA of the CDR3 is TGTGCCATCAGGGAGGGACAGGGAGCGCAAAAACTGTTTTTT. The chain combines TRBV10-3 with TRBJ1-4; 9 positions agree with TRBD1. CDR3 size: 14 residues. The ends lost 6 bases at V and 9 bases at J; junction bases unmatched: 8. Germline-derived CDR1 and CDR2 are ENHRY and SYGVKD.

The chain carries TRBV10-1 and TRBJ2-7; 8 bases fit TRBD1. The ends lost 6 bases at V and 0 bases at J; junction bases unmatched: 4. The germline gives CDR1 WNHNN, CDR2 SYGVQD (reference sequence). There are 14 residues in the CDR3. The CDR3, as DNA: TGCGCCAGCAGCCGGGACAGGATCTCCTACGAGCAGTACTTC. Residues: CASSRDRISYEQYF.

The chain couples TRBV4-2 to TRBJ1-2; 7 nucleotides match TRBD1. The CDR3 length is 15 residues. Per the germline V gene, CDR1 is LGHNA and CDR2 is YNFKEQ. V trimming: 0 bases; J trimming: 6 bases; junction bases outside the gene matches: 7. CDR3 nucleotides: TGTGCCAGCAGCCAAGATCTTGGGACAGCGGATGGCTACACCTTC. This translates into CASSQDLGTADGYTF.

The chain has TRBV10-1 and TRBJ2-2; 9 bases agree with TRBD2. The ends lost 3 bases at V and 7 bases at J; junction bases unmatched: 18. The CDR3 consists of 19 residues. CDR1 and CDR2 (germline): WNHNN, SYGVQD (reference sequence). CDR3 loop: CASSDWENRRGGRGGELFF. The CDR3 bases are TGCGCCAGCAGTGATTGGGAAAACAGGCGGGGGGGCCGTGGCGGGGAGCTGTTTTTT.